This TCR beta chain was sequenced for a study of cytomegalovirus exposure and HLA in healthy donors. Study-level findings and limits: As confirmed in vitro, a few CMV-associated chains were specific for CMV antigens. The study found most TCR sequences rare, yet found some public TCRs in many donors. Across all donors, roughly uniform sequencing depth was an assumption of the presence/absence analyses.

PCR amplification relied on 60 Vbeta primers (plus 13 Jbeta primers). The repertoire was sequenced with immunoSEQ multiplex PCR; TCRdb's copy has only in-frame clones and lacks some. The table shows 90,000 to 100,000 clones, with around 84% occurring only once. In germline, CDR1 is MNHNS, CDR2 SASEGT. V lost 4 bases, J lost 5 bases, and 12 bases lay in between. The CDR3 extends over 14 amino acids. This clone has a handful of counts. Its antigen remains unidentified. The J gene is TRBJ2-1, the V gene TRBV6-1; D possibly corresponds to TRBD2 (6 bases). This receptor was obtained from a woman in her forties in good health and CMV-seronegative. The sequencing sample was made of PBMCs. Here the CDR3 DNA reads TGTGCCAGCAGTGTAGCGGAGGAAAACAATGAGCAGTTCTTC. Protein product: CASSVAEENNEQFF.